This entry describes one TCR beta chain. Its antigen remains unknown. The sample comes from a study of cytotoxic CD8 clonotypes in ibrutinib-treated CLL. Germline CDR1 SQVTM, CDR2 ANQGSEA. CDR3 length: 13 residues. Trimming removed 6 bases from V and 3 bases from J; junction bases left unmatched: 7. Profiling relied on immunoSEQ multiplex PCR, and the TCRdb table lists in-frame clones only, not all of them. This table has 150,000 or so clones, approximately 75% appearing once. Study conclusions and caveats: Clonality was higher at baseline than in age-matched healthy donors and tracked circulating CD8+ T-cell counts. Contraction or stability on treatment characterized the public clonotypes, which were uncommon.

This clonotype originated in a human donor with chronic lymphocytic leukemia. The starting material was PBMCs, obtained after 12 months of ibrutinib treatment. The chain links TRBV29-1 to TRBJ1-1, with 7 bases identical to TRBD1. CDR3 coding DNA: TGCAGCGTAGACAGGGATGAGGACACTGAAGCTTTCTTT. Its protein is CSVDRDEDTEAFF.